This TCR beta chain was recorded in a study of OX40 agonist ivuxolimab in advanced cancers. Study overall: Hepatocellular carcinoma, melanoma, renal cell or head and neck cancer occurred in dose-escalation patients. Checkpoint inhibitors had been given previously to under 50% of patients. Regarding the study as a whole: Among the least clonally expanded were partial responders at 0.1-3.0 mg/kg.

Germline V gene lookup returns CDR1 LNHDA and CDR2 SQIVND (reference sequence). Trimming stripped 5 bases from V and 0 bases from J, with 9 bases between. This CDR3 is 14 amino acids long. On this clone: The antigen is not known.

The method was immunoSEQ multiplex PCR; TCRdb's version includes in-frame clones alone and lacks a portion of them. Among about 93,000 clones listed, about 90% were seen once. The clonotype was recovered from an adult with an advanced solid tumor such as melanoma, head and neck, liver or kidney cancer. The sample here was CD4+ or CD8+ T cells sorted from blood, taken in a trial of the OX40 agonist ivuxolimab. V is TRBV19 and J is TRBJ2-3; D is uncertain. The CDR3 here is CASSDGPSTDTQYF. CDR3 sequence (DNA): TGTGCCAGTAGTGACGGCCCTAGCACAGATACGCAGTATTTT.